Presented here are 28 T cell receptor beta chains from one specimen sequenced in a study of T cell changes during pregnancy in multiple sclerosis. Assay: immunoSEQ multiplex PCR; the TCRdb copy retains only in-frame clones and omits some. The sample records about 38,000 clones, more than 90% being singletons. The sample here was CD8+ T cells from peripheral blood mononuclear cells, taken in the third trimester of pregnancy. The receptors shown here come from a female donor with multiple sclerosis, enrolled in a pregnancy study.

This chain links TRBV21-1 with TRBJ1-2; TRBD1, the D gene given by the table, was not confirmed from the DNA. TRBV21-1 is noted as a pseudogene. CDR3 length: 19 residues. This CDR3 reads CASSKFPLFQTGYDYGYTF. For the CDR3, the DNA is TGTGCCAGCAGCAAATTCCCCCTTTTTCAGACAGGGTATGACTATGGCTACACCTTC.

V usage is TRBV14 and J usage is TRBJ2-2; D not certain. Germline assignment: CDR1 SGHDN and CDR2 FVKESK. The CDR3 runs to 13 residues. Trimming took 4 bases from V and 5 from J, leaving 8 bases between them. The CDR3 region is CASSLSVTGELFF. The CDR3 DNA reads TGTGCCAGCAGCCTAAGCGTTACCGGGGAGCTGTTTTTT.

The V call is TRBV28, the J call TRBJ1-3; D unclear. Germline lookup yields CDR1 MDHEN and CDR2 SYDVKM. This CDR3 spans 13 amino acids. V was pared by 3 bases and J by 0 bases, with 3 bases between. In DNA, the CDR3 is TGTGCCAGCAGTTTGAGCTCTGGAAACACCATATATTTT. It is translated as CASSLSSGNTIYF.

This chain links TRBV4-2 with TRBJ2-1; 13 bases map to TRBD2. CDR3 length: 14 amino acids. CDR1 is LGHNA, CDR2 YNFKEQ, per germline. The V gene end was trimmed by 8 bases and the J gene end by 8 bases; junction bases not matched to a gene: 6. The CDR3 DNA reads TGTGCCAGCTCTGGGACTAGCGGGACGTATGAGCAGTTCTTC. Residues: CASSGTSGTYEQFF.

The genes are TRBV4-1 and TRBJ1-1, with no clear D. CDR1 MGHRA and CDR2 YSYEKL come from the germline V gene. Trimming took 2 bases from V and 10 from J, leaving 17 bases between them. This CDR3 comprises 14 residues. The chain's CDR3 is CASSQNSGGRRAFF. Here the CDR3 DNA reads TGCGCCAGCAGCCAAAATTCCGGAGGTAGGAGAGCTTTCTTT.

V usage is TRBV19 and J usage is TRBJ2-7; 9 bases match TRBD2. Germline CDR1 is LNHDA and CDR2 is SQIVND (reference sequence). V gave up 6 bases and J gave up 4 bases; unmatched junction bases: 7. This CDR3 has 14 residues. The DNA of the CDR3 is TGTGCCAGTAGCCCGGGACTAGCCGCTTACGAGCAGTACTTC. As protein: CASSPGLAAYEQYF.

This rearrangement joins TRBV6-1 to TRBJ2-7; D possibly corresponds to TRBD2 (5 bases). CDR3 size: 15 residues. Per the germline V gene, CDR1 is MNHNS and CDR2 is SASEGT. Trimming left V 1 base short and J 2 bases short, with 12 bases between. DNA of the CDR3: TGTGCCAGCAGTGAAGGGGCGGGTACCCCCTACGAGCAGTACTTC. Amino acids: CASSEGAGTPYEQYF.

This chain connects TRBV11-1 to TRBJ1-1; D gene ambiguous. The germline CDR1 and CDR2 sequences are SGHAT and FQDESV (reference sequence). Trimming cost V 5 bases and J 5 bases, with 12 bases left between them. CDR3 length: 13 amino acids. The CDR3 region is CASSPSWGTEAFF. DNA for the CDR3: TGTGCCAGCAGCCCTAGCTGGGGTACTGAAGCTTTCTTT.

J is TRBJ2-1 and V is TRBV19; TRBD2 aligns across 11 bases. This CDR3 contains 17 residues. Per germline, CDR1 LNHDA and CDR2 SQIVND (reference sequence). Trimming took 4 bases from V and 1 from J; bases not matched to a gene: 6. The CDR3 nucleotides read TGTGCCAGTAGTAATAGCGGGAGGGCCCTTTCCTACAATGAGCAGTTCTTC. Its protein is CASSNSGRALSYNEQFF.

The gene calls are TRBV7-9 and TRBJ2-5, with TRBD1 matching 10 bases. This CDR3 contains 14 residues. Losses at the gene ends were 4 bases for V and 5 bases for J; bases not matched to a gene: 4. Germline V gene sequence: CDR1 SEHNR, CDR2 FQNEAQ (reference sequence). The CDR3 sequence is CASSWTGGRETQYF. The CDR3 DNA reads TGTGCCAGCAGCTGGACAGGGGGTCGGGAGACCCAGTACTTC.

This clone came up many times. This chain joins TRBV27 and TRBJ1-3; the match to TRBD1 covers 7 bases. The length of the CDR3 is 15 residues. Looked up from germline, CDR1 is MNHEY and CDR2 is SMNVEV (reference sequence). The J segment lost 4 bases and the V segment lost 2 bases, leaving 5 bases of the junction unmatched. This chain's CDR3 is CASSLTQGRGNTIYF. CDR3 nucleotides: TGTGCCAGCAGTTTAACACAGGGGCGGGGAAACACCATATATTTT.

The chain couples TRBV4-3 to TRBJ2-3; TRBD1 is a possible D gene (6 bases). From germline, CDR1 is LGHNA and CDR2 YSLEER. Trimming took 3 bases from V and 4 from J, leaving 17 bases between them. CDR3 size: 16 residues. The CDR3: CASSHVPGDAPDTQYF. The DNA for the CDR3 is TGCGCCAGCAGCCACGTCCCAGGGGATGCCCCAGATACGCAGTATTTT.

This CDR3 is CASSLSSGSVGHEQYF. CDR3 nucleotides: TGTGCCAGCAGTTTATCCTCCGGGTCTGTGGGTCACGAGCAGTACTTC. The chain combines TRBV28 with TRBJ2-7; D gene ambiguous. The CDR3 has 16 amino acids. Germline V gene data show CDR1 as MDHEN and CDR2 as SYDVKM. Trimming removed 1 base from V and 5 bases from J, with 18 bases in between.

The chain has TRBV4-3 and TRBJ2-1; 11 bases are shared with TRBD2. The germline V gene has CDR1 LGHNA and CDR2 YSLEER. V was pared by 2 bases and J by 6 bases, with 3 bases of the junction left unmatched. The length of the CDR3 is 15 residues. This CDR3 reads CASSQFSGRANEQFF. CDR3 nucleotides: TGCGCCAGCAGCCAATTTAGCGGGAGGGCCAATGAGCAGTTCTTC.

The chain carries TRBV7-3 and TRBJ2-7, with D possibly matching TRBD1 (5 bases). CDR3 length equals 13 residues. Trimming shortened V by 5 bases and J by 2 bases, and 10 bases separated the two germline ends. Germline CDR1 is SGHTA and CDR2 is FQGTGA. The CDR3 spells CASSIDSTYEQYF. In DNA, the CDR3 is TGTGCCAGCAGCATAGACAGTACCTACGAGCAGTACTTC.

This CDR3 reads CASRSGLQEGEAFF. CDR3 coding DNA: TGTGCCAGCAGATCCGGGTTACAGGAAGGTGAAGCTTTCTTT. The chain combines TRBV27 with TRBJ1-1; maybe TRBD1 (5 bases). The CDR3 has 14 residues. V shed 6 bases and J shed 7 bases, with 18 bases lying between them. Germline V gene sequence: CDR1 MNHEY, CDR2 SMNVEV (reference sequence).

This sequence joins TRBV5-1 and TRBJ2-7, with D uncertain. The germline V gene has CDR1 SGHRS and CDR2 YFSETQ. This CDR3 region has 13 residues. V lost 0 bases, J lost 2 bases, and 6 bases lay in between. This CDR3 reads CASSLDTTYEQYF. The DNA for the CDR3 is TGCGCCAGCAGCTTGGATACTACCTACGAGCAGTACTTC.

V usage is TRBV9 and J usage is TRBJ2-1; 7 bases map to TRBD2. Germline V lookup: CDR1 SGDLS, CDR2 YYNGEE. V shed 0 bases and J 4 bases; nucleotides not matched to a gene: 7. This CDR3 has 16 amino acids. The CDR3 protein is CASSVGAGDGYNEQFF. The CDR3 DNA reads TGTGCCAGCAGCGTAGGTGCGGGAGACGGGTACAATGAGCAGTTCTTC.

The rearrangement links TRBV5-6 to TRBJ1-1; 8 bases fit TRBD1. This CDR3 has 15 amino acids. With V trimmed by 4 bases and J by 1 base, 6 bases remained unmatched. Per germline, CDR1 SGHDT and CDR2 YYEEEE. The CDR3 protein is CASSGGTGPNTEAFF. In DNA, the CDR3 is TGTGCCAGCAGCGGGGGGACAGGCCCGAACACTGAAGCTTTCTTT.

J is TRBJ2-6 and V is TRBV4-2; a weak D match, TRBD2 (7 bases). Trimming left V 2 bases short and J 4 bases short, with 12 bases between. CDR1 LGHNA and CDR2 YNFKEQ come from the germline V gene. The CDR3 length is 16 residues. As DNA, the CDR3 is TGTGCCAGCAGCCAAACCGGGGGGCAAGGGGCCAACGTCCTGACTTTC. Translated, it gives CASSQTGGQGANVLTF.

Of note for this clone: Additional DNA sequences in this sample encode the identical CDR3. This chain connects TRBV7-9 to TRBJ2-4, with D unclear. This CDR3 spans 14 amino acids. The V and J ends lost 3 bases and 14 bases respectively, with 20 bases between them. CDR1 is SEHNR, CDR2 FQNEAQ, per germline (reference sequence). The CDR3 DNA sequence: TGTGCCAGCAGCTTTTTGGTCGCTGGGCCAGCCGAGTACTTC. Its translation: CASSFLVAGPAEYF. The entire variable domain, with the rest obtained from reference TRBV7-9 and TRBJ2-4, is as follows: DTGVSQNPRHKITKRGQNVTFRCDPISEHNRLYWYRQTLGQGPEFLTYFQNEAQLEKSRLLSDRFSAERPKGSFSTLEIQRTEQGDSAMYLCASSFLVAGPAEYFGAGTRLSVL.

The chain has TRBV7-9 and TRBJ2-1; 10 nucleotides line up with TRBD2. V lost 5 bases, J lost 4 bases, and 11 bases stayed unmatched. The CDR3 extends over 17 amino acids. Per the germline V gene, CDR1 is SEHNR and CDR2 is FQNEAQ (reference sequence). This CDR3 reads CASSPGLAETSYNEQFF. The DNA for the CDR3 is TGTGCCAGCAGCCCCGGACTAGCGGAAACATCTTACAATGAGCAGTTCTTC.

The V and J genes are TRBV23-1 and TRBJ1-5, with D perhaps TRBD1 (6 bases). TRBV23-1 is given ORF status, its function remaining uncertain. The V end lost 4 bases, the J end lost 5 bases, and 12 bases lay between the germline ends. The CDR3 covers 14 residues. The DNA for the CDR3 is TGCGCCAGCAGTCTCGGGGGGGCGGATCAGCCCCAGCATTTT. Translating gives CASSLGGADQPQHF.

The chain recombines TRBV4-2 with TRBJ2-1, with 11 bases lining up with TRBD2. CDR1 LGHNA and CDR2 YNFKEQ come from the germline V gene. Germline trimming cut 6 bases from V and 6 bases from J; bases unmatched to any gene: 7. The CDR3 covers 15 residues. CDR3 nucleotide sequence: TGTGCCAGCAGAATCACTAGCGGGAGTTTCAATGAGCAGTTCTTC. It specifies CASRITSGSFNEQFF.

The chain has TRBV27 and TRBJ2-1, with D tentatively TRBD2 (6 bases). CDR1 is MNHEY, CDR2 SMNVEV, per germline (reference sequence). The V end was cut by 5 bases, the J end by 0 bases, with 11 bases between. This CDR3 is built from 15 residues. The DNA of the CDR3 is TGTGCCAGCAGTACGGGAGCCTACTCCTACAATGAGCAGTTCTTC. This codes for CASSTGAYSYNEQFF.

The chain joins TRBV7-9 to TRBJ1-1, with D possibly being TRBD1 (5 bases). CDR3 length: 14 residues. V was cut by 1 base and J by 1 base, with 7 bases left in between. CDR1 SEHNR and CDR2 FQNEAQ come from the germline V gene (reference sequence). CDR3 nucleotides: TGTGCCAGCAGCTTAGAAGGGGAGAACACTGAAGCTTTCTTT. Its protein is CASSLEGENTEAFF.

This sequence joins TRBV27 and TRBJ1-5; 11 positions match TRBD1. The V and J ends lost 3 bases and 5 bases, in that order; junction bases with no gene match: 0. This CDR3 spans 14 amino acids. CDR1 MNHEY and CDR2 SMNVEV come from the germline V gene (reference sequence). The CDR3 DNA is TGTGCCAGCAGTTTGGACAGGGGGCATCAGCCCCAGCATTTT. As protein: CASSLDRGHQPQHF.

The V call is TRBV7-3, the J call TRBJ2-1, with D maybe TRBD1 (6 bases). The germline CDR1 and CDR2 sequences are SGHTA and FQGTGA. Trimming took off 5 bases at V and 4 bases at J, with 15 bases between the two ends. The CDR3 loop spans 15 amino acids. CDR3 sequence: CASSQGGGEYNEQFF. Here the CDR3 DNA reads TGTGCCAGCAGCCAGGGTGGGGGCGAGTACAATGAGCAGTTCTTC.